Detailed here is one T cell receptor (beta chain). The target antigen is unknown. Before the COVID-19 pandemic, during about 2010-2018, CD4+ T cells were taken from unexposed donors. Isolation of CD4+ T cells took place after less than twelve days in culture. As cell numbers allowed, unexposed-donor CD4+ T cells faced SARS-CoV-2 S/N and four cold-coronavirus spikes. This sample is drawn from a study of CD4 T cells in relation to SARS-CoV-2 and coronaviruses. Produced via immunoSEQ multiplex PCR; TCRdb's table is partial and in-frame only. This sample has tens of thousands of clones, with around 76% found just once. The ends were cut back, 2 bases at V and 3 bases at J, with 11 bases in the middle. The CDR3 runs to 15 residues. Germline V gene lookup returns CDR1 ENHRY and CDR2 SYGVKD.

This TCR was sampled from a human donor in good health. The J gene is TRBJ2-1, the V gene TRBV10-3, with a tentative D call TRBD2 (6 bases). Material for sequencing was CD4+ T cells from PBMCs, cultured in vitro. The CDR3 DNA reads as TGTGCCATCAGTGAGGGGACTGGGAGCTACAATGAGCAGTTCTTC. Its translation: CAISEGTGSYNEQFF.